The source of this T cell receptor beta chain is a study of T cell repertoires in cytomegalovirus infection. Study conclusions and caveats: Clonotypes of TCR beta that were HLA-C-restricted and CMV-specific dominated the ex vivo response.

Germline CDR1 and CDR2: SGHVT and SQSDAQ. CDR3 length: 16 amino acids. With V trimmed by 2 bases and J by 2 bases, 5 bases remained unmatched. TCRdb re-analysed the reads in MiXCR, keeping a single row per CDR3 protein. The table lists some 560,000 distinct CDR3 sequences, 40% of them singletons. As to this clonotype: Antigen: not known.

This sequence was found in a human donor in good health (CMV status not recorded). Some clones in this sample may be carry-over from other donors' samples. The sample was cultured PBMCs, taken from culture after CMV antigen stimulation. The chain has TRBV7-4 and TRBJ2-1, with TRBD2 matching over 8 bases. The CDR3 spells CASSLKTGGPYNEQFF. The DNA for the CDR3 is TGTGCCAGCAGCTTAAAGACGGGAGGGCCCTACAATGAGCAGTTCTTC.